This T cell receptor beta chain was sequenced for a study of Ad26.COV2.S vaccination and SARS-CoV-2 variants. Study-wide context: By the intramuscular route, Ad26.COV2.S was given once, or twice 56 days apart.

Sample treatment: about 20 received Ad26.COV2.S at low or high dose, single or two shots; 5 received placebo; per-sample allocation not given. Sampling was performed 63 days after the first vaccine or placebo injection. Within Boston, the person who donated was an adult of 18-55 years. The CDR3 is 14 residues long. CDR1 is LGHNA and CDR2 is YSLEER in the germline V gene. V was cut by 0 bases and J by 10 bases, with 13 bases left in between. Study observations and caveats: Relative to placebo recipients, vaccine recipients exhibited elevated spike-specific TCR breadth. Possible underestimation of total T cell responses by the TCR breadth and depth analyses was noted.

TCRdb's table, derived via immunoSEQ multiplex PCR, lists solely in-frame clones and lacks some. Of under 500,000 clones listed, over 80% are singletons. On this clone itself: What it recognizes is unknown.

Sequenced here: peripheral blood, sampled in a trial of Ad26.COV2.S vaccine versus placebo. The TCR sequence derives from a person between 18 and 65 years old who received the Ad26.COV2.S COVID-19 vaccine or a placebo. V usage is TRBV4-3 and J usage is TRBJ2-1; no clear D gene. The CDR3 protein is CASSQDYGRAEQFF. In DNA form, the CDR3 reads TGCGCCAGCAGCCAAGATTATGGCCGGGCCGAGCAGTTCTTC.